This passage covers 14 T cell receptor beta chains from one sample sequenced in a study of blood T cell repertoires in COVID-19. Method: immunoSEQ multiplex PCR; TCRdb's copy keeps in-frame clones and lacks some. Of about 220,000 clones listed, around 82% were seen once; the top ten hold more than 7%. The sequencing sample was made of peripheral blood. These receptors originate from a woman aged 70-85 years with acute or convalescent COVID-19.

The chain couples TRBV30 to TRBJ1-2; no clear D. The CDR3 extends over 14 amino acids. Deletions cut 0 bases from V and 5 bases from J, with 13 bases between. CDR1 and CDR2 from the germline V gene are GTSNPN and SVGIG (reference sequence). DNA of the CDR3: TGTGCCTGGAGTGTACCGGGAGTTGTTTATGGCTACACCTTC. Translating gives CAWSVPGVVYGYTF.

The count of this clone is one. V is TRBV7-2 and J is TRBJ1-6; possible D gene TRBD1, 5 bases. The germline V gene encodes CDR1 SGHTA and CDR2 FQGNSA. The V end lost 5 bases, the J end lost 6 bases, and 11 bases lay between the germline ends. The CDR3 length is 14 residues. The CDR3 coding sequence is TGTGCCAGCAGCACCGACAGCCCTAATTCACCCCTCCACTTT. It codes for CASSTDSPNSPLHF. Drawing the rest from reference TRBV7-2 and TRBJ1-6, the complete variable domain is GAGVSQSPSNKVTEKGKDVELRCDPISGHTALYWYRQSLGQGLEFLIYFQGNSAPDKSGLPSDRFSAERTGGSVSTLTIQRTQQEDSAVYLCASSTDSPNSPLHFGNGTRLTVT.

This chain uses TRBV24-1 with TRBJ1-1; D might be TRBD1 (5 bases). Trimming removed 3 bases at V and 7 bases at J, with 11 bases between. CDR1 and CDR2 (germline): KGHDR, SFDVKD. There are 13 residues in the CDR3. CDR3 sequence: CATSDPTGFEAFF. The CDR3 DNA is TGTGCCACCAGTGATCCTACAGGATTTGAAGCTTTCTTT.

The CDR3 region is CASSYRLAGAQETQYF. The CDR3 DNA is TGTGCCAGCAGTTACCGACTAGCGGGGGCCCAAGAGACCCAGTACTTC. This chain links TRBV6-2 or TRBV6-3 with TRBJ2-5; 12 nucleotides match TRBD2. The V segment lost 2 bases and the J segment 1 base; nucleotides outside the gene matches: 2. The CDR3 loop spans 16 amino acids. Germline V gives CDR1 MNHEY, CDR2 SVGEGT.

The chain links TRBV9 to TRBJ2-5, with 13 bases fitting TRBD2. CDR1 SGDLS and CDR2 YYNGEE come from the germline V gene. CDR3 size: 15 residues. V shed 4 bases, J shed 4 bases, and the junction held 4 bases outside the gene matches. CDR3 in amino acids: CASSPRTSGRETQYF. The CDR3 region has the DNA TGTGCCAGCAGCCCTCGGACTAGCGGGAGAGAGACCCAGTACTTC.

This chain connects TRBV10-1 to TRBJ2-2; D is undetermined. The CDR3 runs 13 residues. The germline CDR1 and CDR2 sequences are WNHNN and SYGVQD (reference sequence). V was trimmed by 3 bases and J by 5 bases, leaving 7 bases between them. Written as DNA, the CDR3 is TGCGCCAGCAGTGAAGACTTGACCGGGGAGCTGTTTTTT. Translating gives CASSEDLTGELFF.

The CDR3 reads CASSFPTSGGGRQTQYF. The CDR3 coding sequence is TGTGCCAGCAGCTTCCCGACTAGCGGGGGAGGTCGGCAGACGCAGTATTTT. The rearrangement uses TRBV7-8 and TRBJ2-3; TRBD2 agrees at 12 bases. Trimming took 3 bases from V and 9 from J; bases not matched to a gene: 13. CDR3 size: 17 residues. The V gene's germline CDR1 is SGHVS and CDR2 FQNEAQ.

This clone came up many times. This chain joins TRBV19 and TRBJ2-5; D ambiguous. The CDR3 is made up of 17 amino acids. V lost 5 bases to trimming and J lost 1 base, with 20 bases between them. CDR1 is LNHDA, CDR2 SQIVND, per germline (reference sequence). CDR3 amino acids: CASSLYATELGQETQYF. The CDR3 bases are TGTGCCAGTAGTCTCTACGCCACGGAGCTGGGCCAAGAGACCCAGTACTTC. Full variable domain (remainder filled in from reference TRBV19 and TRBJ2-5): DGGITQSPKYLFRKEGQNVTLSCEQNLNHDAMYWYRQDPGQGLRLIYYSQIVNDFQKGDIAEGYSVSREKKESFPLTVTSAQKNPTAFYLCASSLYATELGQETQYFGPGTRLLVL.

The chain links TRBV25-1 to TRBJ2-3, with 9 bases lining up with TRBD2. The CDR3 length is 16 residues. CDR1 is MGHDK and CDR2 is SYGVNS in the germline V gene. The trim removed 2 bases at V and 1 base at J, leaving 4 bases unmatched. The CDR3 DNA reads TGTGCCAGCAGTGAAGCAGCGGGGGGCCGCACAGATACGCAGTATTTT. The encoded protein is CASSEAAGGRTDTQYF.

J is TRBJ2-3 and V is TRBV9, with 9 bases that match TRBD1. J gave up 5 bases and V 0 bases, and 4 bases lay outside the gene matches. This CDR3 has 15 residues. Germline V CDR1 and CDR2: SGDLS, YYNGEE. Here the CDR3 reads CASSVGTGVGDTQYF. The CDR3 DNA follows: TGTGCCAGCAGCGTAGGGACAGGGGTGGGAGATACGCAGTATTTT.

This chain uses TRBV4-1 with TRBJ1-1, with 11 bases identical to TRBD1. Germline assignment: CDR1 MGHRA and CDR2 YSYEKL. The V and J ends lost 4 bases and 0 bases, in that order; junction bases with no gene match: 4. The CDR3 runs 16 residues. The CDR3 is CASSRGQGEVNTEAFF. CDR3 sequence (DNA): TGCGCCAGCAGCCGGGGACAGGGGGAAGTGAACACTGAAGCTTTCTTT.

The chain couples TRBV5-6 to TRBJ2-3; D not certain. Germline values: CDR1 SGHDT, CDR2 YYEEEE. This CDR3 has 13 amino acids. Deletions cut 0 bases from V and 0 bases from J, with 2 bases between. The CDR3 DNA sequence: TGTGCCAGCAGCTTGGCTAGCACAGATACGCAGTATTTT. This translates into CASSLASTDTQYF.

The rearrangement joins TRBV3-1 (or the pseudogene TRBV3-2) to TRBJ1-1; D may be TRBD1 (5 bases). This CDR3 region has 12 residues. V dropped 1 base and J dropped 10 bases, with 10 bases sitting between them. Looked up from germline, CDR1 is LGHDT and CDR2 is YNNKEL (reference sequence). The CDR3 DNA is TGTGCCAGCAGCCAAGGGGAAGGGGCAGCTTTCTTT. Translation gives CASSQGEGAAFF.

This clone has more than one count but fewer than ten. The chain links TRBV19 to TRBJ2-7, with TRBD2 matching 12 bases. The CDR3 contains 16 residues. Germline CDR1 LNHDA, CDR2 SQIVND (reference sequence). Unmatched junction bases numbered 6, after V lost 3 bases and J lost 3 bases. The CDR3 nucleotides are TGTGCCAGTAGTATCACTAGCGGGGGGCCCCGCTACGAGCAGTACTTC. This codes for CASSITSGGPRYEQYF. Together with reference TRBV19 and TRBJ2-7, the CDR3 gives the full variable domain: DGGITQSPKYLFRKEGQNVTLSCEQNLNHDAMYWYRQDPGQGLRLIYYSQIVNDFQKGDIAEGYSVSREKKESFPLTVTSAQKNPTAFYLCASSITSGGPRYEQYFGPGTRLTVT.